Listed below are T cell receptor beta chains from one sample, sequenced in a study of sequential checkpoint blockade in melanoma. The data were produced by immunoSEQ multiplex PCR, yet TCRdb's version contains in-frame clones alone and is incomplete. The table shows 21,000 or so clones, with 80% to 90% occurring only once. The source material was CD8+ T cells sorted from blood (inferred from file names), sampled from a patient given nivolumab and ipilimumab in sequence. The receptors here all came from a human donor with melanoma. The CDR3 runs from the conserved cysteine through the conserved F or W. A D gene is named only where the DNA matches it firmly. Clone size is stated in some rows and not others, as once, few, many or a class when expanded.

>TRBV19|NA|TRBJ1-1|medium-sized
CASLKRGNTEAFF
TGTGCCAGCCTAAAGCGGGGGAACACTGAAGCTTTCTTT
>TRBV7-9|TRBD1|TRBJ2-5|medium-sized
CASSHPRTGGRETQYF
TGTGCCAGCAGCCACCCCAGGACAGGGGGTAGAGAGACCCAGTACTTC
>TRBV4-3|TRBD1|TRBJ1-1|NA
CASSPDRGDGTEAFF
TGCGCCAGCAGCCCAGACAGGGGGGACGGCACTGAAGCTTTCTTT
>TRBV5-1|TRBD2|TRBJ2-1|NA
CASSSILAGSYNEQFF
TGCGCCAGCAGCTCCATACTAGCGGGCTCCTACAATGAGCAGTTCTTC
>TRBV5-4|NA|TRBJ2-3|NA
CASRPGTSTDTQYF
TGTGCCAGCAGGCCCGGGACTAGCACAGATACGCAGTATTTT
>TRBV6-5|NA|TRBJ1-2|NA
CASRDMGGGYTF
TGTGCCAGCAGAGATATGGGGGGGGGCTACACCTTC
>TRBV2|TRBD1|TRBJ1-2|NA
CASSEVKGQGAFRYTF
TGTGCCAGCAGTGAAGTAAAAGGACAGGGGGCATTCCGCTACACCTTC
>TRBV6-1|TRBD2|TRBJ2-7|medium-sized
CASSPGLAGSYEQYF
TGTGCCAGCAGCCCGGGACTAGCGGGTTCCTACGAGCAGTACTTC
>TRBV5-1|NA|TRBJ2-7|NA
CASSGWGEPYEQYF
TGCGCCAGCAGCGGTTGGGGGGAACCCTACGAGCAGTACTTC
>TRBV11-2|NA|TRBJ1-1|NA
CASSLGPNTEAFF
TGTGCCAGCAGCTTGGGCCCGAACACTGAAGCTTTCTTT
>TRBV28|TRBD1|TRBJ2-5|NA
CATFPTGQGARETQYF
TGTGCCACCTTTCCCACCGGACAGGGGGCCAGGGAGACCCAGTACTTC
>TRBV28|TRBD2|TRBJ2-3|NA
CASRRTSGRSDTQYF
TGTGCCAGCCGAAGGACTAGCGGGAGATCAGATACGCAGTATTTT
>TRBV15|NA|TRBJ1-2|NA
CATSRWGDPEGRYGYTF
TGTGCCACCAGCAGATGGGGGGACCCGGAAGGAAGGTATGGCTACACCTTC
>TRBV28|TRBD2|TRBJ2-4|once
CASSLYPAGAAKNIQYF
TGTGCCAGCAGTTTATACCCAGCGGGAGCAGCCAAAAACATTCAGTACTTC
>TRBV7-2|TRBD1|TRBJ1-3|NA
CASSSLLTGIPQSIYF
TGTGCCAGCAGCTCTCTCCTGACAGGGATACCCCAGAGCATATATTTT
>TRBV14|TRBD2|TRBJ2-2|NA
CASSQGLAGGLRTGELFF
TGTGCCAGCAGCCAAGGACTAGCGGGAGGCCTGAGGACCGGGGAGCTGTTTTTT
>TRBV27|NA|TRBJ2-7|NA
CASSLRNYYEQYF
TGTGCCAGCAGTTTAAGGAACTACTACGAGCAGTACTTC
>TRBV10-3|TRBD2|TRBJ2-3|NA
CAINGLAGGPNTDTQYF
TGTGCCATCAACGGACTAGCGGGAGGGCCTAATACAGATACGCAGTATTTT